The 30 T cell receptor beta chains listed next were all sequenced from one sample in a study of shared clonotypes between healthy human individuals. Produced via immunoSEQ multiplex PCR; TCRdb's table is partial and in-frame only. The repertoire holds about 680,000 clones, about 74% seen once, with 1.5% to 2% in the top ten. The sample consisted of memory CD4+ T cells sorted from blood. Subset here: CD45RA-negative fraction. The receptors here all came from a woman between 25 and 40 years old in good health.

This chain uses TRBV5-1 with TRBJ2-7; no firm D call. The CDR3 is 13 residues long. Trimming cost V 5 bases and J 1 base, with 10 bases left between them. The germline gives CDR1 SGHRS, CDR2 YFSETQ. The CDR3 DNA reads TGCGCCAGCAGAAGCTCCCCGTCCTACGAGCAGTACTTC. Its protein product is CASRSSPSYEQYF.

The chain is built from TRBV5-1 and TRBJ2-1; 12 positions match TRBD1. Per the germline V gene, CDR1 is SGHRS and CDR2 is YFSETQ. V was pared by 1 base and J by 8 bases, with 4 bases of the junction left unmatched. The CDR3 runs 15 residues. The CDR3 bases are TGCGCCAGCAGCTTGTGGGGGACAGGGGGCGATGAGCAGTTCTTC. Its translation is CASSLWGTGGDEQFF.

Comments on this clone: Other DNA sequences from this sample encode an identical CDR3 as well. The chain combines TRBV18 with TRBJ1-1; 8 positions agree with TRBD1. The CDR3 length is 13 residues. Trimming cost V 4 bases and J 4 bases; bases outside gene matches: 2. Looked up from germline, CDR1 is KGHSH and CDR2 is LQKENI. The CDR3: CASSLTGATEAFF. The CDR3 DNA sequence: TGTGCCAGCTCACTGACAGGGGCCACTGAAGCTTTCTTT.

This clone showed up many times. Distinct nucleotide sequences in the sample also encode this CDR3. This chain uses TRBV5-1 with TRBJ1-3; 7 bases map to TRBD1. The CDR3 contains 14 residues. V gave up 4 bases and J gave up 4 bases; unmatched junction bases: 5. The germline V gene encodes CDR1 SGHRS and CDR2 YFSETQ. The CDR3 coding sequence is TGCGCCAGCAGCCTGGGGACAGCGGGAAACACCATATATTTT. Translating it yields CASSLGTAGNTIYF.

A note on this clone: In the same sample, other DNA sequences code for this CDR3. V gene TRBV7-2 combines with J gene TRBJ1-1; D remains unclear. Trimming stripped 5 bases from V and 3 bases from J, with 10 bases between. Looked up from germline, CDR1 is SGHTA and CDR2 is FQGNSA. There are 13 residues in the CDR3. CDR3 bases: TGTGCCAGCAGCCGCCAAAGGGACACTGAAGCTTTCTTT. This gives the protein CASSRQRDTEAFF.

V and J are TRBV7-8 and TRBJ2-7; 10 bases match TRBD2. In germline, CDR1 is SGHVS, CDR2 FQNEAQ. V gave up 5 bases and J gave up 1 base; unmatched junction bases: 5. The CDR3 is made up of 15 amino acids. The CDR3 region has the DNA TGTGCCAGCAGCCCGGGACTAGCGTTTTCCTACGAGCAGTACTTC. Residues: CASSPGLAFSYEQYF.

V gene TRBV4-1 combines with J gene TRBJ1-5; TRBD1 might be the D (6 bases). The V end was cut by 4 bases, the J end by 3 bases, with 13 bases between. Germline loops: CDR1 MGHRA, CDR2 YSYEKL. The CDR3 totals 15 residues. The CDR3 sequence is CASSRLQGPNQPQHF. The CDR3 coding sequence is TGCGCCAGCAGCCGCCTACAGGGCCCCAATCAGCCCCAGCATTTT.

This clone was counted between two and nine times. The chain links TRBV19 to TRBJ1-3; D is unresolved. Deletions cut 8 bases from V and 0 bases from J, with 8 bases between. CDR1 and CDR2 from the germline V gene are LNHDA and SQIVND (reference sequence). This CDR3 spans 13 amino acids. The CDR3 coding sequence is TGTGCCAGTCCGGACCTCTCTGGAAACACCATATATTTT. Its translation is CASPDLSGNTIYF.

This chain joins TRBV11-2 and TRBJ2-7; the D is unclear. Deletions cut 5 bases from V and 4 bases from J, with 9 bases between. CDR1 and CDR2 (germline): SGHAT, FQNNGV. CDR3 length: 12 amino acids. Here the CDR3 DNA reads TGTGCCAGCAGCCAGACACAGTACGAGCAGTACTTC. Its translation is CASSQTQYEQYF.

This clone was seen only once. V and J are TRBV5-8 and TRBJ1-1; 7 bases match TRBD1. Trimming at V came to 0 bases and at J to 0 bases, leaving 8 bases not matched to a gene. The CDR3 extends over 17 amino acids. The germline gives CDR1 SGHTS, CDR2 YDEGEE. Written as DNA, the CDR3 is TGTGCCAGCAGCTTGGATAATTGGACAGGAATGAACACTGAAGCTTTCTTT. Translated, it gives CASSLDNWTGMNTEAFF.

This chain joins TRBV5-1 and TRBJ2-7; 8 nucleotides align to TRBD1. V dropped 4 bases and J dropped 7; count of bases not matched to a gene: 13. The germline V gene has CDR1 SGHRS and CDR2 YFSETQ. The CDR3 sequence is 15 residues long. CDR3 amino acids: CASSSPGQGASEQYF. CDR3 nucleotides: TGCGCCAGCAGCAGTCCGGGTCAGGGGGCGAGTGAGCAGTACTTC.

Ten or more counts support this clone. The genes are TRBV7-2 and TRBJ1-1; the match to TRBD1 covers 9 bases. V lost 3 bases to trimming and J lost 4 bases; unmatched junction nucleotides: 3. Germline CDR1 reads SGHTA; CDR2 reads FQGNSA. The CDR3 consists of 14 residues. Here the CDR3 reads CASSFRDRVTEAFF. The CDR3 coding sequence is TGTGCCAGCAGCTTCCGGGACAGGGTCACTGAAGCTTTCTTT.

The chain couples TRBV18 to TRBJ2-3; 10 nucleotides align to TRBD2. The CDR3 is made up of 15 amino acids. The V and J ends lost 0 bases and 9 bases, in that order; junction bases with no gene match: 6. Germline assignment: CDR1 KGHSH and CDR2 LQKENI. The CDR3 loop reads CASSPPSGRALTQYF. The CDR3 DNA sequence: TGTGCCAGCTCACCACCCAGCGGGAGGGCCTTGACGCAGTATTTT.

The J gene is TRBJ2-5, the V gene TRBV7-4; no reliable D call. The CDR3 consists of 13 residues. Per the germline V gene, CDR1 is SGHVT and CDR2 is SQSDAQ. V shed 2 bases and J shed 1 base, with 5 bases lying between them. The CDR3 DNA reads TGTGCCAGCAGCTTAATGGCCCAAGAGACCCAGTACTTC. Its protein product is CASSLMAQETQYF.

CDR3 DNA: TGTGCCAGCAGTTCAGGGGGATCGACCAGGGAAAAACTGTTTTTT. It translates to CASSSGGSTREKLFF. The gene calls are TRBV2 and TRBJ1-4, with 7 bases matching TRBD1. The CDR3 is 15 amino acids. The trim removed 5 bases at V and 8 bases at J, leaving 11 bases unmatched. Germline V lookup: CDR1 SNHLY, CDR2 FYNNEI.

CDR3 protein: CASRTGDRVNQPQHF. In nucleotides, the CDR3 is TGTGCCAGCAGAACCGGGGACAGGGTGAACCAGCCCCAGCATTTT. The chain couples TRBV28 to TRBJ1-5; TRBD1 matches 9 bases. This CDR3 has 15 residues. V trimming: 6 bases; J trimming: 7 bases; junction bases outside the gene matches: 10. Germline V CDR1 and CDR2: MDHEN, SYDVKM.

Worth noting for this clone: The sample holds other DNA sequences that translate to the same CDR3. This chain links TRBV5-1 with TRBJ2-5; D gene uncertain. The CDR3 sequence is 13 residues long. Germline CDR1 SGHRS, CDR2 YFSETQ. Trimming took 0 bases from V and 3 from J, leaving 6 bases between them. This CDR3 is CASSLGGEETQYF. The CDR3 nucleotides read TGCGCCAGCAGCTTGGGTGGAGAAGAGACCCAGTACTTC.

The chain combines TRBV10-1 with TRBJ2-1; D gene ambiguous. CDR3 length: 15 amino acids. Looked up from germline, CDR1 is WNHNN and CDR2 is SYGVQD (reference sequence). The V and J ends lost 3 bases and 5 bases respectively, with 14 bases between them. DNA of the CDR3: TGCGCCAGCAGTGACCGTCCCGGTTTGAACAATGAGCAGTTCTTC. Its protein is CASSDRPGLNNEQFF.

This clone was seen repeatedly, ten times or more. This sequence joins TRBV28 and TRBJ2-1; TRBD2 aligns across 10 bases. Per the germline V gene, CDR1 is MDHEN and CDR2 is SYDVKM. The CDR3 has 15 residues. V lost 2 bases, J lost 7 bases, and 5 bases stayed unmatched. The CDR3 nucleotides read TGTGCCAGCAGTTTAACAGGACTAGCGGAAAATGAGCAGTTCTTC. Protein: CASSLTGLAENEQFF.

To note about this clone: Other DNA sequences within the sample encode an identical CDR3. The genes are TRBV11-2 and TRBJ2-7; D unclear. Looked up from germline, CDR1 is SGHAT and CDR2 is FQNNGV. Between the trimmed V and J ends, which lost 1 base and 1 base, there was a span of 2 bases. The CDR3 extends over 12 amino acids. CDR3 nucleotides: TGTGCCAGCAGCTTAGTGTCCTACGAGCAGTACTTC. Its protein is CASSLVSYEQYF.

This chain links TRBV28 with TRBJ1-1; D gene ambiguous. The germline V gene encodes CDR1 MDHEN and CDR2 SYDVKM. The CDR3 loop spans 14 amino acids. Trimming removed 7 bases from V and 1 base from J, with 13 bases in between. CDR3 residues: CASKKTIENTEAFF. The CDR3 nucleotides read TGTGCCAGCAAAAAAACAATCGAGAACACTGAAGCTTTCTTT.

The CDR3 spells CASRAGTSGRKDTQYF. CDR3 in DNA: TGTGCCAGCAGGGCCGGGACTAGCGGGAGAAAAGATACGCAGTATTTT. The chain links TRBV28 to TRBJ2-3, with 14 bases identical to TRBD2. Germline V gene lookup returns CDR1 MDHEN and CDR2 SYDVKM. The CDR3 extends over 16 amino acids. Trimming removed 6 bases from V and 5 bases from J; junction bases left unmatched: 7.

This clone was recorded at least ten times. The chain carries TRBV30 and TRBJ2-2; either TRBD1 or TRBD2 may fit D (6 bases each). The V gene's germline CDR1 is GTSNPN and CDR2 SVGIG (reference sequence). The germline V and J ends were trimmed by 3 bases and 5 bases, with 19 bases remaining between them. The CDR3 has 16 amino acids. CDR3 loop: CAWRPLASGQTGELFF. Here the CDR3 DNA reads TGTGCCTGGAGACCACTAGCCTCAGGACAGACCGGGGAGCTGTTTTTT.

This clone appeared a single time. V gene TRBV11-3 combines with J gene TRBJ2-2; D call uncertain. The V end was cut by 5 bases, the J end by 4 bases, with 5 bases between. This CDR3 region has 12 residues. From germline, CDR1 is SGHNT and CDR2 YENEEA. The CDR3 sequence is CASSGPTGELFF. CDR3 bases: TGTGCCAGCAGCGGCCCCACCGGGGAGCTGTTTTTT.

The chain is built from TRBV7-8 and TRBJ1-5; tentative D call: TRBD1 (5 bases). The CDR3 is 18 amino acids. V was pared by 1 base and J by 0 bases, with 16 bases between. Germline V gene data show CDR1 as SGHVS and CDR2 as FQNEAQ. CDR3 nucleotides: TGTGCCAGCAGCTTAGAAGGGGCGAAGCCAAATAGCAATCAGCCCCAGCATTTT. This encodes CASSLEGAKPNSNQPQHF.

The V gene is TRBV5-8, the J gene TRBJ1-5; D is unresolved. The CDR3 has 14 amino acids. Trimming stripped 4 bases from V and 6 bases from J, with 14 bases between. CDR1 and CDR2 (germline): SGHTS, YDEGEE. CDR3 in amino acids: CASSRTITSQPQHF. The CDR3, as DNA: TGTGCCAGCAGCCGTACCATCACTAGTCAGCCCCAGCATTTT.

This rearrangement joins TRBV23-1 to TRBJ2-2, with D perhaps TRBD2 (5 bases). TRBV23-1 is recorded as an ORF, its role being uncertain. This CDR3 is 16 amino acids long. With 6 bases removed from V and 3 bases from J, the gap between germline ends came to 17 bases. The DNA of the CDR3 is TGCGCCAGCAGGATTTTAGACGGGGATGACACCGGGGAGCTGTTTTTT. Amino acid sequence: CASRILDGDDTGELFF.

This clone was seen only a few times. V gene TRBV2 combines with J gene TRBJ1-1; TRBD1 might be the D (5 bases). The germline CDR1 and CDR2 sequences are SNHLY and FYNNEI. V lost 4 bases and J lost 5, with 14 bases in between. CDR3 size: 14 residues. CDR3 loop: CASSGGGEGTEAFF. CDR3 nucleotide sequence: TGTGCCAGCAGTGGAGGAGGGGAGGGAACTGAAGCTTTCTTT.

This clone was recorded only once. The CDR3 nucleotides are TGTGCCAGCAGCTTAAGAACAGGCACCTCTGGAAACACCATATATTTT. The encoded protein is CASSLRTGTSGNTIYF. V is TRBV11-1 and J is TRBJ1-3; TRBD1 might be the D (5 bases). The CDR3 has 16 residues. The V end was cut by 2 bases, the J end by 0 bases, with 11 bases between. The germline CDR1 and CDR2 sequences are SGHAT and FQDESV (reference sequence).

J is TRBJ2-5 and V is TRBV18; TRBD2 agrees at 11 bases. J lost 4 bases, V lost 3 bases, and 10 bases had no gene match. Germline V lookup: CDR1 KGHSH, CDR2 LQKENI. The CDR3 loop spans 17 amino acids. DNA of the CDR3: TGTGCCAGCTCACCGAGGGCTAGCGGGAGGAAGTCAGAGACCCAGTACTTC. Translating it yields CASSPRASGRKSETQYF.